Included here is one TCR beta chain sequence, with context. It has no known antigen specificity. The input lacks base qualities; no much larger clone sits a single base away. The donors were healthy, HIV-negative adults with no recently reported acute infections or vaccinations. Every donor was a Caucasian adult residing in Nashville, Tennessee, USA. CD4+ T cells were enriched through magnetic negative selection, after which naive cells were positively selected on CD45RA and the remaining negative fraction served as the memory subset. Blood was obtained by leukapheresis, after which PBMCs were separated by Ficoll-Histopaque density gradient centrifugation and cryopreserved in liquid nitrogen vapor phase. Analytical flow cytometry was used to check the purity and quantity of each magnetically sorted T cell population. Genomic DNA was isolated from every sorted fraction and measured by UV absorbance on a Nanodrop 2000c.

The data were taken from a study of shared clonotypes between healthy human individuals (dated by TCRdb to about 2020). In the study overall: The cohort included a few men and two women between 18 and 49 years of age. For each donor, CD4 naive and CD4 memory were each given three plates, CD8 naive was given two plates, and CD8 memory was given one plate. To estimate repertoire size and how much clonotype sharing occurs between individuals, the study deeply sequenced the blood TCR repertoires of 5 or 6 healthy adults. To increase sequencing depth and limit assay-specific biases, TCR repertoire library preparation and sequencing were carried out by different laboratories using diverse techniques. Leukapheresis yielded between about 0.94 and 9.5 billion PBMCs per donor. Results the study describes overall, beyond this receptor: Compared with non-shared clonotypes, the clonotypes found in all four sorted-subset donors had higher generation probabilities. The genetic and exposure-history diversity represented was limited by the small number of donors. Larger estimated clonotype richness was generally found for naive subsets than for memory subsets. Incomplete sequencing was indicated by rarefaction of sorted-subset datasets, despite the large sequencing depth. When a handful of donors were compared, the shared fraction of clonotypes was about 5% for naive CD4, around 3.6% for naive CD8, 2.3% for memory CD4, and 0.35% to 0.4% for memory CD8. Based on pairwise subsampling, the degree of clonotype sharing among donors was expected to be affected by sequencing depth. Sampling was restricted to blood, and TCR repertoires in tissues likely differ from the TCR repertoires found in blood.

Relative to germline, V is 6 bases shorter and J is 0 bases shorter, with 9 bases between their ends. From cysteine to phenylalanine, the CDR3 is 15 amino acids long. Only the CDR3 portion is preserved as DNA: 45 bases, with reading frame beginning at the first base. The germline V gene (reference sequence) yields LNHDA for CDR1 and SQIVND for CDR2. Using the deep immunoSEQ assay, TCR CDR3 regions were amplified from genomic DNA by multiplex PCR. For each cell subset, the extracted genomic DNA was distributed evenly across all wells of several immunoSEQ 96-well plates, and each plate served as one replicate. Each replicate PCR for sorted subsets received approximately 200 ng genomic DNA, equal to about 30,000 T cell genomes. Purified libraries were measured with a Qubit 3.0 fluorometer, size-checked on a Bioanalyzer 2100, and measured again with the KAPA Library Quantification kit. Every immunoSEQ 96-well plate was sequenced on a separate single-read 150-cycle Illumina NextSeq 550 flow cell. The authors' pipeline ran thus. The immunoSEQ output contained only junctional sequences without quality scores, so filtering could not match that applied to full-length reads. Sequences were annotated with PyIR, a Python wrapper for IgBLAST v1.9, and V/J genes and CDR3 were assigned using IMGT germline references. Reads with weak V/J assignments (E-value above 1e-6), missing CDR3, stop codons, out-of-frame junctions, or ambiguous translated residues were removed. V3J clonotypes were defined by identical inferred V gene, J gene, and CDR3 amino acid sequence. Percentage overlap between repertoires was calculated by dividing the number of shared unique clonotypes by the size of the smaller repertoire. Repertoire richness was assessed with RTK rarefaction, the Chao1 estimator, and Recon v2.1 estimates of unobserved clonotypes. OLGA was used to compute generation probabilities for all TCRbeta clonotypes that the gDNA method yielded from a few donors. TCRdb provides this immuneACCESS table in a form limited to in-frame rearrangements. Some clones are lacking; in checked studies, under half of them reflect an unresolved V gene, and why the rest are absent is not known. That table gives V, J and clone size, and the DNA gave D and trimming. For this sample the table gives over 1.4 million clones, of which 95% to 97% were detected only once. The ten biggest clones cover more than 0.9% of the sample.

The clonotype comes from a man aged 30 to 45 in good health. The sequenced sample consisted of naive CD4+ T cells sorted from blood. Sample cell subset or site, as interpreted from the label and publication: CD45RA+ positively selected. The sequence is built from TRBV19 and TRBJ2-6; TRBD1 is possibly the D segment (5 matching bases). The nucleotides are TGTGCCAGTAGCCTGGGGCTCTCTGGGGCCAACGTCCTGACTTTC. This is translated as CASSLGLSGANVLTF.